This paragraph covers one TCR beta chain sequence. It has no known antigen specificity. Per-base quality was not reported, and no clone a single base away is much larger than it. This sample is drawn from a study of T cell responses to AZD1222 COVID-19 vaccine (dated by TCRdb to the early 2020s). With respect to the entire study: TCR sequencing was performed for approximately 240 trial participants, of whom some 200 were given two doses of AZD1222 and roughly 25 were given two doses of MenACWY control vaccine. Enrollment into the trials was organized by age into subgroups of 18-55, 56-69 and 70-plus years, and those subgroups contained around 150, 28 and 57 TCR-sequenced participants, respectively. Broad study findings and their caveats: Conclusions about previously exposed vaccinees are limited because only a handful of AZD1222 recipients were SARS-CoV-2 seropositive at baseline. In the small 56-69-year group, the increase in depth fell short of significance, most likely because of low power. Nearly half of unique spike-specific TCRs reportedly recognized epitopes outside regions mutated in the B.1.351 and B.1.1.7 variants. Because no day 14 peak-response samples were available, repertoires were characterized only after the peak T cell response. Participants were mostly white British, with more females than males. The authors suggested clonal diversity may have been underestimated. Vaccine-associated CD4 TCRs spanned the whole spike protein, with dominant responses in regions 160-218 and 743-854. After two AZD1222 doses, both the breadth and the depth of spike-specific TCRs were significantly higher than at day 0 and than in MenACWY recipients.

The CDR3 regions of human TCRbeta chains were analyzed by immunosequencing. In the source study's methods: TCRs in the repertoires were compared against a reference library of SARS-CoV-2-specific TCRs that had been generated with the MIRA antigen-specificity platform. Breadth was defined as the fraction of unique TCRs that were SARS-CoV-2-associated. Depth was defined as the fraction of total T cells that were SARS-CoV-2-associated. Each spike-specific TCR was assigned to its reactive spike region and to a CD4 or CD8 class using the MIRA data. Log10-transformed breadth and depth values were compared by one-way ANOVA with Sidak's multiple comparisons tests. Held by TCRdb, this immuneACCESS table contains in-frame sequences only and omits some clones. Under half of the omission traces to an unresolved V gene where checked; the cause of the rest is unknown. V and J calls and clone size are as listed in that table; D and trimming were resolved from the DNA. The sample table records 90,000 to 130,000 clones; over 85% of these occur just once. The ten biggest clones cover about 3% of the sample.

Read against the paper, the sample's time point label means: baseline before first vaccination. This specimen's treatment or condition label, interpreted: meningococcal conjugate vaccine given as trial control. Vaccinee samples were obtained from the UK trials COV001 and COV002, which included a single-blind randomized controlled phase 2/3 trial of AZD1222 (ChAdOx1 nCoV-19) in healthy adults. For TCRbeta chain sequencing, PBMC samples were collected from trial participants at day 0 and at day 28 after the second dose. The sequence came from an adult in good health. The sequencing here drew on peripheral blood, taken on day 0 of MenACWY control vaccination.

The CDR3 in this case is CASAVWGPPSTF. The nucleotide sequence is TGTGCCAGCGCCGTGTGGGGTCCCCCGTCTACCTTC. The rearrangement combines TRBV28 with TRBJ1-2; no D gene is confidently identified. V sheds 8 bases and J sheds 14 bases, leaving 21 bases between their ends. Reading from cysteine to phenylalanine, the CDR3 counts 12 amino acids. This entry keeps only the CDR3 DNA: 36 bases, framed from base 1. Via the germline V gene, CDR1 is MDHEN and CDR2 SYDVKM.